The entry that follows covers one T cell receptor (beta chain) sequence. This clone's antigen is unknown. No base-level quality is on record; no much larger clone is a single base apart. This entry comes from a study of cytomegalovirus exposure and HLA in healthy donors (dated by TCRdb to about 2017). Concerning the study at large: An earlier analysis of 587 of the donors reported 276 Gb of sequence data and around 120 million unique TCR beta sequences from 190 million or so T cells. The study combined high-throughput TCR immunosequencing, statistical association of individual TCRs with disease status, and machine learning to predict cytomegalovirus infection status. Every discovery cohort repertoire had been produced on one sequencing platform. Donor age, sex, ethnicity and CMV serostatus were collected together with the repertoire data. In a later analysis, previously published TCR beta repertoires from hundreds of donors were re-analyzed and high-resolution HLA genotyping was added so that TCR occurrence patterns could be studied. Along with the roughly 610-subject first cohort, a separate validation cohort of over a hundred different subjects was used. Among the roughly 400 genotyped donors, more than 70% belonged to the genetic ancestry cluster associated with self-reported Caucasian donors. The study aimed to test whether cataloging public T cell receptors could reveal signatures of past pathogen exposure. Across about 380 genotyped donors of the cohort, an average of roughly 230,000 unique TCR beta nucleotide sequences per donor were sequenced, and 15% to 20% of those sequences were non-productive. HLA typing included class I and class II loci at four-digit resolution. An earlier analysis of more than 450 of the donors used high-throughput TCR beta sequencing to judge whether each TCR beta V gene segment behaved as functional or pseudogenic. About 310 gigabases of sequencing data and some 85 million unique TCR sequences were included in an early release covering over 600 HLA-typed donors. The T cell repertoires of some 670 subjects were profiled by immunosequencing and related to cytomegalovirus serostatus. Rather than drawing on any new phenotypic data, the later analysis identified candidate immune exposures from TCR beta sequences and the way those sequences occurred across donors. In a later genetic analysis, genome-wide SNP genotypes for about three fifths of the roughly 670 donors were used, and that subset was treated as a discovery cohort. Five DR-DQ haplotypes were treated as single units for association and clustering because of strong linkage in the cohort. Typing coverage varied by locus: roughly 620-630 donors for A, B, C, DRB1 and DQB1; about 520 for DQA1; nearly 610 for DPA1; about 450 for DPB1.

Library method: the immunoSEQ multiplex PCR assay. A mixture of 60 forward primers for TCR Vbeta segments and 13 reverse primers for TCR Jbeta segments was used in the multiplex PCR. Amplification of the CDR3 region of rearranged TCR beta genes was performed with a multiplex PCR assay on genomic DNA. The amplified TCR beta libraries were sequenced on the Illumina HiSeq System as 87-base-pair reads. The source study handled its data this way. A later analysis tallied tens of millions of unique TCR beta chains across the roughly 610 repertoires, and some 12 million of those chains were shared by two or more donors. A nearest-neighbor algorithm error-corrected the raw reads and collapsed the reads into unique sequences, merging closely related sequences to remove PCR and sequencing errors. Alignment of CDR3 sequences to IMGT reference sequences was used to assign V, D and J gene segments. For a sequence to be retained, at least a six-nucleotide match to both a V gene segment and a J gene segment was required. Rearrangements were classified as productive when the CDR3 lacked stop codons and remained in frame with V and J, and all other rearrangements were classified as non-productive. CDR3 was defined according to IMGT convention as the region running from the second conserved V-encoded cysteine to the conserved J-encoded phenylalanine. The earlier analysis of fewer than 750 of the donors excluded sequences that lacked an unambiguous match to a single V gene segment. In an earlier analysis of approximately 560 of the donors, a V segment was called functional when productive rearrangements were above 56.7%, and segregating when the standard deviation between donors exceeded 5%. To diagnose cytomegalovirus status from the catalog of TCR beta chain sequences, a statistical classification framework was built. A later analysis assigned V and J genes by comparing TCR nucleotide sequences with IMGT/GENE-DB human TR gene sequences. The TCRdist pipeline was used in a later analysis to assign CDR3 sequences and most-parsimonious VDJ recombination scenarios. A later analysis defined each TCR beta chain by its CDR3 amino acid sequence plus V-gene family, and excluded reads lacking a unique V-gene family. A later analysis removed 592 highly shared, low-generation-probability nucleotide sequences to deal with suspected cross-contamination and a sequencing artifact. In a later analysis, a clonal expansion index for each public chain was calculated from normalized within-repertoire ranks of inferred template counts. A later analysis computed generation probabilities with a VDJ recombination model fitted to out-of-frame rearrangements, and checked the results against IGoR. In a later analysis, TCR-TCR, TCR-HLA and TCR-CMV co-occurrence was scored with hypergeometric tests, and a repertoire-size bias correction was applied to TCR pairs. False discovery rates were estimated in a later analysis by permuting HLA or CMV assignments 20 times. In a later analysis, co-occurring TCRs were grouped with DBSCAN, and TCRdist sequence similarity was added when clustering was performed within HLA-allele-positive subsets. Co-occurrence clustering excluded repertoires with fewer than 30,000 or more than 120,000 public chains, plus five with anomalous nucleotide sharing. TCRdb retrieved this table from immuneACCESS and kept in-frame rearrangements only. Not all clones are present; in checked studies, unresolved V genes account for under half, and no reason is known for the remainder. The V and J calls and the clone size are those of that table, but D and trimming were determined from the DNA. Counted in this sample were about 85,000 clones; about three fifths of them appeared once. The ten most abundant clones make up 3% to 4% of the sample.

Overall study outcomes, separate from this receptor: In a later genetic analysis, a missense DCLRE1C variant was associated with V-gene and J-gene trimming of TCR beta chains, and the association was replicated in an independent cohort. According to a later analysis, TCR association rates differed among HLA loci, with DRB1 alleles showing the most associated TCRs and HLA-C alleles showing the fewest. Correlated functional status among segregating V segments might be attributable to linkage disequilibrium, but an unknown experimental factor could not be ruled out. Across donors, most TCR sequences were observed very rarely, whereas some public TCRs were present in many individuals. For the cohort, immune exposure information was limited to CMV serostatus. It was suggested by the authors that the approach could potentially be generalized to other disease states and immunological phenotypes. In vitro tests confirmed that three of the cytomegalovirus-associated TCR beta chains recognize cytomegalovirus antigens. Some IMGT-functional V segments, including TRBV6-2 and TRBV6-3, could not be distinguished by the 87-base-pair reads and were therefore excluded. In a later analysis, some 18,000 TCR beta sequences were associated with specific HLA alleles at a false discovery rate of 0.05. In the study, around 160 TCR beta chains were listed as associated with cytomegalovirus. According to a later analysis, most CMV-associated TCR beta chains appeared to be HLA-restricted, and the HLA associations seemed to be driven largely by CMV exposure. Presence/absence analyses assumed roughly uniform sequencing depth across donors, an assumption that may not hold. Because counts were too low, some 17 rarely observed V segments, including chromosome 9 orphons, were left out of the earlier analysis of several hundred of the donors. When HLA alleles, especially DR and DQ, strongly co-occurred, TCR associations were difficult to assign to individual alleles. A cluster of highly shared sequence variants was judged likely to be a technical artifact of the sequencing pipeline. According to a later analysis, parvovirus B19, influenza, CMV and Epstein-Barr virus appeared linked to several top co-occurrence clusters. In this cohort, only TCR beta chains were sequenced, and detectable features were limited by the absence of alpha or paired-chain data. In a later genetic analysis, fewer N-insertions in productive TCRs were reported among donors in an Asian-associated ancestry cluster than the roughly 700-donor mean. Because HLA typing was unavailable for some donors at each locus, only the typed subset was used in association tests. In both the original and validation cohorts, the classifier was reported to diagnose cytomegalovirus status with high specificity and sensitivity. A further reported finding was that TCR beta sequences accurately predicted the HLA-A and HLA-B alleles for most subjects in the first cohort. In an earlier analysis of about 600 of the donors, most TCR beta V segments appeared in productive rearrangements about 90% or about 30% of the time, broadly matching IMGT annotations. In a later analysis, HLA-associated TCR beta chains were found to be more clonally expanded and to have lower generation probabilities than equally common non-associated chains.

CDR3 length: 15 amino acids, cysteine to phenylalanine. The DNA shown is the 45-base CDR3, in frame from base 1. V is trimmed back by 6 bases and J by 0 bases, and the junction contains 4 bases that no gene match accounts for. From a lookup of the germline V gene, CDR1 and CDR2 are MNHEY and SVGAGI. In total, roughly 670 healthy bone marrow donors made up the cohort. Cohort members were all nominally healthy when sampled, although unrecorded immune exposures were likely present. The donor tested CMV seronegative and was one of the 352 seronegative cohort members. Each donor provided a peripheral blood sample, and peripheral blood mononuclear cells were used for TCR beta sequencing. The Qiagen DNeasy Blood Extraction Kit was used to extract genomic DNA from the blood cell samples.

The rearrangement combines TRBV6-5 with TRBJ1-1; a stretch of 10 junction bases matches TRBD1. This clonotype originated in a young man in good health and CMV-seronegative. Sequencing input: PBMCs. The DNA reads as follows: TGTGCCAGCAGCCGGGACAGGGGAATGAACACTGAAGCTTTCTTT. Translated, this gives CASSRDRGMNTEAFF.